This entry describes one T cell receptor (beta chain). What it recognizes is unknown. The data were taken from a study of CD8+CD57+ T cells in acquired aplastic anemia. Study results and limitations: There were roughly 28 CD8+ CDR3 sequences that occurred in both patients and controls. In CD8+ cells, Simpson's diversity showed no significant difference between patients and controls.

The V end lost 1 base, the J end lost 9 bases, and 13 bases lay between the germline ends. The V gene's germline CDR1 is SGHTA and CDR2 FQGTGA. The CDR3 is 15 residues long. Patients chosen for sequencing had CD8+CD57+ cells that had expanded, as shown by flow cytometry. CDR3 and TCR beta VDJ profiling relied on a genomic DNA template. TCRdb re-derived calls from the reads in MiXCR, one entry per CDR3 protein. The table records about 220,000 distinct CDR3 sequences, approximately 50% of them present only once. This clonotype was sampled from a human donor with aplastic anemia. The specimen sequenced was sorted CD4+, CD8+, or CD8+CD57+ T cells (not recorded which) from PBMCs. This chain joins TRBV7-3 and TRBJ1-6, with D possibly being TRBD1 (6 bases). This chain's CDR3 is CASSLMQGFVSPLHF. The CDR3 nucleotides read TGTGCCAGCAGCTTAATGCAGGGGTTTGTTTCACCCCTCCACTTT.